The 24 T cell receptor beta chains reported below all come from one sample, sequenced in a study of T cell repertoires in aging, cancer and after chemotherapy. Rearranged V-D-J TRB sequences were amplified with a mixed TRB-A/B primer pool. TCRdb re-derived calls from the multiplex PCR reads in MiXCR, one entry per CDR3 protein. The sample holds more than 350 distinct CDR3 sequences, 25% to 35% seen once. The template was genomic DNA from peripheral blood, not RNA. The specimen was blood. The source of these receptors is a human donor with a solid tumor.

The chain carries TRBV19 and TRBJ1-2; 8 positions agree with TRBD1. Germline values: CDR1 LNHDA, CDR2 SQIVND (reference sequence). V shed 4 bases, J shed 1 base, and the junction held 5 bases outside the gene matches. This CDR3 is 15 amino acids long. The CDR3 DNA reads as TGTGCCAGTAGTACCGGACAGGGCCATAACTATGGCTACACCTTC. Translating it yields CASSTGQGHNYGYTF.

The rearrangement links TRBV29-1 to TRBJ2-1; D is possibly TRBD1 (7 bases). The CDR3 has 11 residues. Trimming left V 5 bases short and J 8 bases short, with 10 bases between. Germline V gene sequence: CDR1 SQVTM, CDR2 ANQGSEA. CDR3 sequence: CSVQGGHEQFF. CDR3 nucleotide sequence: TGCAGCGTTCAGGGGGGACATGAGCAGTTCTTC.

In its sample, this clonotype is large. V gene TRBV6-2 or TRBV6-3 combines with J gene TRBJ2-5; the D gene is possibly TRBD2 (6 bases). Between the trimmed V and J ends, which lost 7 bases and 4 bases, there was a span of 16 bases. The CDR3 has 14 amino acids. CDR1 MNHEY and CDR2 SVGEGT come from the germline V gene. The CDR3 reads CASTVRLGAETQYF. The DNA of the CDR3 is TGTGCCAGCACCGTAAGACTAGGCGCAGAGACCCAGTACTTC.

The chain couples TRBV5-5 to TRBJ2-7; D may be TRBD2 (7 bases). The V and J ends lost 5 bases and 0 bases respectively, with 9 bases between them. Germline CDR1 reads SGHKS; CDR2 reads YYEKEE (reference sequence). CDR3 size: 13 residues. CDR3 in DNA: TGTGCCAGCAGAGGGGGGGGCTCCTACGAGCAGTACTTC. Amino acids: CASRGGGSYEQYF. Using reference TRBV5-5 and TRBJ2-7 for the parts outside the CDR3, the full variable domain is DAGVTQSPTHLIKTRGQQVTLRCSPISGHKSVSWYQQVLGQGPQFIFQYYEKEERGRGNFPDRFSARQFPNYSSELNVNALLLGDSALYLCASRGGGSYEQYFGPGTRLTVT.

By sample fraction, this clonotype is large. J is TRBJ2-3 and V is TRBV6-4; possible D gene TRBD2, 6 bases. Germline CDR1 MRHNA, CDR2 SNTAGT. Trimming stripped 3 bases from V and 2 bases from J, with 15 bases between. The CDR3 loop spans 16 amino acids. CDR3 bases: TGTGCCAGCAGTGAGGGACTCGGGACCGTCACAGATACGCAGTATTTT. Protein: CASSEGLGTVTDTQYF.

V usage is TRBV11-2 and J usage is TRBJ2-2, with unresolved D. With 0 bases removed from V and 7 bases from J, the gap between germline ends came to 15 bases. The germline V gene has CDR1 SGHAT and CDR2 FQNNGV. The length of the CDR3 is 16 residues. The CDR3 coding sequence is TGTGCCAGCAGCTTAGATCCCAGGAGCTTGGGCGGGGAGCTGTTTTTT. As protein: CASSLDPRSLGGELFF.

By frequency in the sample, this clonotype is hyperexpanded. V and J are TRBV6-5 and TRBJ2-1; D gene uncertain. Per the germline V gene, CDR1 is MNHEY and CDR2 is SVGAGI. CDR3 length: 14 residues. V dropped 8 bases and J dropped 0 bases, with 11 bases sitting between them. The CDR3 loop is CASGLGGSYNEQFF. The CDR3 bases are TGTGCCAGCGGTCTTGGCGGCTCCTACAATGAGCAGTTCTTC.

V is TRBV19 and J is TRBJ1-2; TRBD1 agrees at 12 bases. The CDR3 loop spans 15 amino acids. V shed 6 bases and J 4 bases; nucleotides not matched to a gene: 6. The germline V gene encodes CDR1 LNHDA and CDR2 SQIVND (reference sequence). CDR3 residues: CASRDGTGGGYGYTF. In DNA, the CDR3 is TGTGCCAGTAGGGATGGGACAGGGGGCGGCTATGGCTACACCTTC.

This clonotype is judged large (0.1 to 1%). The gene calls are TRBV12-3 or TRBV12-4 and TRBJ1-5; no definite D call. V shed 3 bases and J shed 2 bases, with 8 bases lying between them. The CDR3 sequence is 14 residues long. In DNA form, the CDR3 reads TGTGCCAGCAGTTTTAGGATTGGCAATCAGCCCCAGCATTTT. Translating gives CASSFRIGNQPQHF.

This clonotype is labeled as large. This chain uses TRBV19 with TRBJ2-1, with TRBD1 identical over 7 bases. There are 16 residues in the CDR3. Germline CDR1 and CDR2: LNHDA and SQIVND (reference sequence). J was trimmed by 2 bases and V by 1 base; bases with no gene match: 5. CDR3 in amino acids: CASSIAGTEAYNEQFF. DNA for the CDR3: TGTGCCAGTAGTATAGCAGGGACAGAAGCCTACAATGAGCAGTTCTTC.

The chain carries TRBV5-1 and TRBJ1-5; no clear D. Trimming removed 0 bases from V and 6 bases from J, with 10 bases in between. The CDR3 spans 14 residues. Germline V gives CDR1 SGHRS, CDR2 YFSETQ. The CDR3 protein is CASSLGGGRQPQHF. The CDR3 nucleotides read TGCGCCAGCAGCTTGGGAGGCGGCCGTCAGCCCCAGCATTTT. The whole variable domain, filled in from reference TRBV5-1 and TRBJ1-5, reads KAGVTQTPRYLIKTRGQQVTLSCSPISGHRSVSWYQQTPGQGLQFLFEYFSETQRNKGNFPGRFSGRQFSNSRSEMNVSTLELGDSALYLCASSLGGGRQPQHFGDGTRLSIL.

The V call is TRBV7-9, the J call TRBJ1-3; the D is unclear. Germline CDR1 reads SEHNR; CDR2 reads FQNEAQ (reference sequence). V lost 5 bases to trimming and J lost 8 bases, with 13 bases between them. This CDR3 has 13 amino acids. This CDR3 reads CASSPTAQDTIYF. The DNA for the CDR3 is TGTGCCAGCAGCCCCACGGCCCAAGACACCATATATTTT.

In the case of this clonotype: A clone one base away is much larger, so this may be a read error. The CDR3 DNA reads TGTGTCAGCGGACCCAGCTCTGGAAACACCATATATTTT. Amino acids: CVSGPSSGNTIYF. This chain uses TRBV12-3 or TRBV12-4 with TRBJ1-3; D is unresolved. There are 13 residues in the CDR3.

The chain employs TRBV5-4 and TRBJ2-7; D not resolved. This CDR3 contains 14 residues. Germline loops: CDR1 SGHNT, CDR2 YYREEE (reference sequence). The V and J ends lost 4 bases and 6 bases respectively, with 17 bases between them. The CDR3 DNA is TGTGCCAGCAGCCACCAAACGGGCCCCCGCGAGCAGTACTTC. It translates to CASSHQTGPREQYF. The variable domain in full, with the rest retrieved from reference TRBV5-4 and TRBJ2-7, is ETGVTQSPTHLIKTRGQQVTLRCSSQSGHNTVSWYQQALGQGPQFIFQYYREEENGRGNFPPRFSGLQFPNYSSELNVNALELDDSALYLCASSHQTGPREQYFGPGTRLTVT.

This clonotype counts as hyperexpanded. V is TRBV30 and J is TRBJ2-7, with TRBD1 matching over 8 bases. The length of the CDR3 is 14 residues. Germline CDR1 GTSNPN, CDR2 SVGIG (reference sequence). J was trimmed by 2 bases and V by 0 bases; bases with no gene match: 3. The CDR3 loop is CAWSVGGQAYEQYF. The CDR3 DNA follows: TGTGCCTGGAGTGTAGGGGGACAGGCCTACGAGCAGTACTTC.

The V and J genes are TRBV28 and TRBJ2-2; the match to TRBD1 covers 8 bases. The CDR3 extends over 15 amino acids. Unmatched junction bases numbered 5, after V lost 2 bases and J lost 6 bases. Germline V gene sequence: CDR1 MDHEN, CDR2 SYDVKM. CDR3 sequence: CASSLPGQGAGELFF. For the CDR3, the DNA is TGTGCCAGCAGTTTACCAGGACAGGGCGCCGGGGAGCTGTTTTTT.

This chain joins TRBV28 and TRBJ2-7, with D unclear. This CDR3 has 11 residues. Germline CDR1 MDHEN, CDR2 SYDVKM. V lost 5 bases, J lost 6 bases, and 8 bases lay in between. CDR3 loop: CASSTNSEQYF. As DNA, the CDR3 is TGTGCCAGCAGTACCAACTCCGAGCAGTACTTC.

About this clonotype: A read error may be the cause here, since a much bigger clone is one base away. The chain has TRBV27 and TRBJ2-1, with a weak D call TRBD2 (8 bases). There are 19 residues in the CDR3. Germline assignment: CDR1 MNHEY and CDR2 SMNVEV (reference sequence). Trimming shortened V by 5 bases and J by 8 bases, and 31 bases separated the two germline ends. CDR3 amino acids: CASSTLTGLSGRTLYEQFF. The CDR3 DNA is TGTGCCAGCAGTACCCTGACAGGGCTCAGCGGGAGAACTTTATATGAGCAGTTCTTC.

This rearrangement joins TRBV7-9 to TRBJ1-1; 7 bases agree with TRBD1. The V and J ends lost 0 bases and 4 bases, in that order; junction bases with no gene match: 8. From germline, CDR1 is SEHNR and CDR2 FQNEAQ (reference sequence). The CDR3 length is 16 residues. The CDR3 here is CASSLATGQAATEAFF. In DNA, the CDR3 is TGTGCCAGCAGCTTAGCCACAGGACAGGCTGCCACTGAAGCTTTCTTT.

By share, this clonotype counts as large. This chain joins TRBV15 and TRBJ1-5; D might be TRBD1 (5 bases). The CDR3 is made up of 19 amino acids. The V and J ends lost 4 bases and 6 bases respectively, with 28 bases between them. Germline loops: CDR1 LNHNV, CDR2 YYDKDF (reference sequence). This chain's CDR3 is CATSTTQSRAGLVAQPQHF. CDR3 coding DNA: TGTGCCACCAGCACCACTCAATCCCGGGCAGGGTTGGTGGCTCAGCCCCAGCATTTT.

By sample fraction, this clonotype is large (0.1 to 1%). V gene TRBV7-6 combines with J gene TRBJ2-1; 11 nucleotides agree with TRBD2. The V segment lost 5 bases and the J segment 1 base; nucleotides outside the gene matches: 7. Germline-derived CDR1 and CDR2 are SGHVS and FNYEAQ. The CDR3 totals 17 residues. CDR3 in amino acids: CASSTLAGGRSYNEQFF. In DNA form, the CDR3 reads TGTGCCAGCAGCACTCTAGCGGGGGGCCGTTCCTACAATGAGCAGTTCTTC.

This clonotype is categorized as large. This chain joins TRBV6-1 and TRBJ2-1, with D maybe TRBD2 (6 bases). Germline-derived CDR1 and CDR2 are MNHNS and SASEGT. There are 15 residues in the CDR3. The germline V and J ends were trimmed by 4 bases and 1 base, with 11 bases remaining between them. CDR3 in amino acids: CASSGDSGSYNEQFF. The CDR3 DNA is TGTGCCAGCAGTGGGGATAGCGGTTCCTACAATGAGCAGTTCTTC.

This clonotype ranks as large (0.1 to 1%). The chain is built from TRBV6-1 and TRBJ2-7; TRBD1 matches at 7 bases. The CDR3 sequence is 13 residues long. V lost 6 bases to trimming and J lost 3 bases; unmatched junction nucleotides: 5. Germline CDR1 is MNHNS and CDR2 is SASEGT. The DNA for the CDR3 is TGTGCCAGCAGACCGGGACAGCACTACGAGCAGTACTTC. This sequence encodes CASRPGQHYEQYF.

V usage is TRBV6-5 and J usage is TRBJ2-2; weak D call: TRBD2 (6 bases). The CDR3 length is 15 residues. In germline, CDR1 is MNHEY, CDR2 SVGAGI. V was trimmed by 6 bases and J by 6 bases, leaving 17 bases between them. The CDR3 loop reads CASSLGVSGAGELFF. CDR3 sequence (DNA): TGTGCCAGCAGCCTCGGCGTTAGCGGAGCCGGGGAGCTGTTTTTT.